These 3 T cell receptor beta chains were sequenced from one sample in a study of cytomegalovirus exposure and HLA in healthy donors. In the PCR, 60 Vbeta and 13 Jbeta primers were used. Measured with immunoSEQ multiplex PCR; TCRdb has only the in-frame clones, and not every one. The sample yields over 150,000 clones, roughly 78% seen once. What was sequenced was PBMCs. All receptors come from a woman aged 50 to 65 in good health and CMV-seropositive.

This clone appeared a few times. The chain couples TRBV7-9 to TRBJ2-7; a possible D gene is TRBD2 (7 bases). V was shortened by 1 base and J by 3 bases, with 10 bases between the two germline ends. There are 14 residues in the CDR3. Germline V gene data show CDR1 as SEHNR and CDR2 as FQNEAQ (reference sequence). The CDR3 DNA follows: TGTGCCAGCAGCTTAGAGGGGGGGGGCTACGAGCAGTACTTC. Protein product: CASSLEGGGYEQYF.

The chain is built from TRBV29-1 and TRBJ1-1; D is undetermined. Germline CDR1 is SQVTM and CDR2 is ANQGSEA. With 7 bases removed from V and 1 base from J, the gap between germline ends came to 10 bases. The CDR3 consists of 12 residues. The CDR3 loop reads CSGRRQNTEAFF. The CDR3 region has the DNA TGCAGCGGCCGCAGACAGAACACTGAAGCTTTCTTT.

This chain joins TRBV27 and TRBJ1-1; TRBD1 matches 8 bases. The CDR3 consists of 17 residues. With 5 bases clipped from V and 1 base from J, the junction kept 12 bases outside the gene matches. The germline CDR1 and CDR2 sequences are MNHEY and SMNVEV (reference sequence). Here the CDR3 reads CASSPGGTGVRNTEAFF. The CDR3 DNA follows: TGTGCCAGCAGTCCTGGTGGGACAGGCGTTAGGAACACTGAAGCTTTCTTT.